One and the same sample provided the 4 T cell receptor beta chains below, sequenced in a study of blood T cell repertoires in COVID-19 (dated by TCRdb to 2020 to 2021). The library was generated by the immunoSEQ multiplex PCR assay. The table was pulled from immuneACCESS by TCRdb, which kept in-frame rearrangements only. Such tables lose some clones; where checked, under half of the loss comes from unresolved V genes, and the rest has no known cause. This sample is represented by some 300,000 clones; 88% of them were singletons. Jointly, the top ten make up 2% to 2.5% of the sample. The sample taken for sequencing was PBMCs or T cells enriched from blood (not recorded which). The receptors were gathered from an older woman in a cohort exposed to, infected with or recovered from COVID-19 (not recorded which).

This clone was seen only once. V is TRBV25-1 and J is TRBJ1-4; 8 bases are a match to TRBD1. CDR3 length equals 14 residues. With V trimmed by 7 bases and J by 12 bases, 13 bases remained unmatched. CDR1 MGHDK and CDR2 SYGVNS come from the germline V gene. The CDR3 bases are TGTGCCAGCAAACCCGCCGGACAGGGCAAGGAACTGTTTTTT. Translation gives CASKPAGQGKELFF.

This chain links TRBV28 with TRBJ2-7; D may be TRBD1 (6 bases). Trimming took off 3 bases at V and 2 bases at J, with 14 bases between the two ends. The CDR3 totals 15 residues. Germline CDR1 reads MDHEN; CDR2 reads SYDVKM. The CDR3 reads CASSFGGTSPYEQYF. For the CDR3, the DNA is TGTGCCAGCAGTTTCGGTGGGACATCTCCCTACGAGCAGTACTTC. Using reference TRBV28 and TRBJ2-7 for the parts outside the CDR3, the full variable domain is DVKVTQSSRYLVKRTGEKVFLECVQDMDHENMFWYRQDPGLGLRLIYFSYDVKMKEKGDIPEGYSVSREKKERFSLILESASTNQTSMYLCASSFGGTSPYEQYFGPGTRLTVT.

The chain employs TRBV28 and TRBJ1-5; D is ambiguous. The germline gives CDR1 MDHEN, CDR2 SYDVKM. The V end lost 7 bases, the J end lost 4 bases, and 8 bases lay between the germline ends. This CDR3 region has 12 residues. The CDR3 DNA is TGTGCCAGCACCCTGAGGAATCAGCCCCAGCATTTT. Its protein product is CASTLRNQPQHF.

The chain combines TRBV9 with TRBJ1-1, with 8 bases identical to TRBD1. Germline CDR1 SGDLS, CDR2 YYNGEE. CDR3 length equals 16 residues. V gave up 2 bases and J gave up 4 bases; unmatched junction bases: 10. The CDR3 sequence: CASSVYSRGHVTEAFF. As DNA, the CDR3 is TGTGCCAGCAGCGTTTACTCCAGGGGGCACGTCACTGAAGCTTTCTTT.